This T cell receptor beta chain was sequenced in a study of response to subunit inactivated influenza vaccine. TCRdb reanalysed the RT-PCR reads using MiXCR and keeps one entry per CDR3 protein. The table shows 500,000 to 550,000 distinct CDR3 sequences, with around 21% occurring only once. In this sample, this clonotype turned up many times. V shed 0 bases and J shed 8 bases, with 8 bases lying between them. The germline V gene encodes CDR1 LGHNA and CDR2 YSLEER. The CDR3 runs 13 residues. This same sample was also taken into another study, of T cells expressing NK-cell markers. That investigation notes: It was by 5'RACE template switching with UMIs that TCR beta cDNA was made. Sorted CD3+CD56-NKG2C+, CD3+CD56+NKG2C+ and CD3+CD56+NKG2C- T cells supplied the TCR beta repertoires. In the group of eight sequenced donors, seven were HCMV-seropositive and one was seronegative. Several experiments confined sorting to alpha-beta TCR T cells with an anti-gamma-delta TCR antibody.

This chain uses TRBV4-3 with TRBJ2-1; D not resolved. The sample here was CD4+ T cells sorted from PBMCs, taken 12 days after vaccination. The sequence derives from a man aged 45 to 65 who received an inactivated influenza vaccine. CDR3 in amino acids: CASSQELLDEQFF. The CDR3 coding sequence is TGCGCCAGCAGCCAAGAACTCCTGGATGAGCAGTTCTTC.